Shown below are 6 T cell receptor beta chains from a single sample sequenced in a study of cytomegalovirus exposure and HLA in healthy donors. Primers included in the PCR were 60 Vbeta and 13 Jbeta primers. Profiled with immunoSEQ multiplex PCR; TCRdb holds only in-frame clones, not every one. The sample has 150,000 to 200,000 clones, roughly 79% seen once. Sample: PBMCs. All receptors derive from a man under 40 in good health and CMV-seronegative.

V gene TRBV5-6 combines with J gene TRBJ1-1; D unresolved. Germline V gene data show CDR1 as SGHDT and CDR2 as YYEEEE. This CDR3 is 14 amino acids long. Trimming stripped 1 base from V and 0 bases from J, with 7 bases between. CDR3 coding DNA: TGTGCCAGCAGCTTGTTACATTTGAACACTGAAGCTTTCTTT. This encodes CASSLLHLNTEAFF.

This sequence joins TRBV7-3 and TRBJ2-1; possibly TRBD2 for D (7 bases). CDR1 and CDR2 (germline): SGHTA, FQGTGA. The V and J ends lost 3 bases and 7 bases respectively, with 19 bases between them. The CDR3 is 16 residues long. Here the CDR3 reads CASSFEIRGAGNEQFF. CDR3 nucleotides: TGTGCCAGCAGCTTTGAGATCAGGGGAGCGGGGAATGAGCAGTTCTTC.

The rearrangement uses TRBV11-2 and TRBJ2-1; D may be TRBD2 (5 bases). Germline loops: CDR1 SGHAT, CDR2 FQNNGV. The CDR3 has 14 amino acids. The germline V and J ends were trimmed by 1 base and 10 bases, with 14 bases remaining between them. The CDR3 loop reads CASSLVGGGNEQFF. CDR3 DNA sequence: TGTGCCAGCAGCTTAGTAGGAGGTGGGAACGAGCAGTTCTTC.

The chain joins TRBV10-2 to TRBJ2-7; 11 bases fit TRBD1. Germline V gene lookup returns CDR1 WSHSY and CDR2 SAAADI. The junction had 5 bases not matched to a gene; V was cut back by 3 bases and J by 4 bases. This CDR3 has 15 residues. The CDR3 DNA sequence: TGCGCCAGCAGTGACCCGGGACAGGGGGATTACGAGCAGTACTTC. It codes for CASSDPGQGDYEQYF.

The V and J genes are TRBV13 and TRBJ1-1; no firm D call. This CDR3 is built from 10 residues. V was shortened by 8 bases and J by 3 bases, with 4 bases between the two germline ends. In germline, CDR1 is PRHDT, CDR2 FYEKMQ (reference sequence). The CDR3 coding sequence is TGTGCCAGCTCGTACACTGAAGCTTTCTTT. Amino acid sequence: CASSYTEAFF.

V gene TRBV29-1 combines with J gene TRBJ2-7, with 10 bases lining up with TRBD2. The CDR3 totals 13 residues. The ends lost 6 bases at V and 4 bases at J; junction bases unmatched: 6. The germline V gene has CDR1 SQVTM and CDR2 ANQGSEA. The CDR3 here is CSVWLAGEYEQYF. CDR3 DNA sequence: TGCAGCGTCTGGCTAGCGGGAGAATACGAGCAGTACTTC.